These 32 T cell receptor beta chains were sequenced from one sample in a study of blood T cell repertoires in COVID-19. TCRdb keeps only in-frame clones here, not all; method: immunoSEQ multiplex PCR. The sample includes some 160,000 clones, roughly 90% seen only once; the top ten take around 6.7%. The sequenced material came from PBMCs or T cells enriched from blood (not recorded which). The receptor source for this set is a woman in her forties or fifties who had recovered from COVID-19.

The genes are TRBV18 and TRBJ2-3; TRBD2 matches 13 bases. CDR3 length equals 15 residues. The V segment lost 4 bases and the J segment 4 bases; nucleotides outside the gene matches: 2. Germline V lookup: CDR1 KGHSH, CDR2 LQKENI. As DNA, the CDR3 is TGTGCCAGCTCACTCGGGACTAGCGGGGCAGATACGCAGTATTTT. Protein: CASSLGTSGADTQYF.

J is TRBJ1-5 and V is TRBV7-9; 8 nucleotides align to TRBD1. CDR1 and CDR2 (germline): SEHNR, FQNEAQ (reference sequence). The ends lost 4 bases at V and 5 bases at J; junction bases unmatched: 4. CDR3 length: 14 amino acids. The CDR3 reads CASSSDRVDQPQHF. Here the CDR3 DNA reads TGTGCCAGCAGCTCGGACAGGGTGGATCAGCCCCAGCATTTT.

The chain's CDR3 is CASSFEGIYEQYF. In nucleotides, the CDR3 is TGCGCCAGCAGCTTTGAGGGAATCTACGAGCAGTACTTC. This chain links TRBV5-1 with TRBJ2-7, with a tentative D call TRBD2 (5 bases). The CDR3 contains 13 residues. Germline V gene data show CDR1 as SGHRS and CDR2 as YFSETQ. V lost 2 bases to trimming and J lost 3 bases, with 9 bases between them.

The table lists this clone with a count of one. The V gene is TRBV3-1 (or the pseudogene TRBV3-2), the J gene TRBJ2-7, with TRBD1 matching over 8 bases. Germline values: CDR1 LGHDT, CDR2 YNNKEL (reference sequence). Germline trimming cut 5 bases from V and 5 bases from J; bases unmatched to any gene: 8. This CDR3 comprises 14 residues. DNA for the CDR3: TGTGCCAGCAGCTTATGGACAGGGTCCGACGAGCAGTACTTC. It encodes CASSLWTGSDEQYF.

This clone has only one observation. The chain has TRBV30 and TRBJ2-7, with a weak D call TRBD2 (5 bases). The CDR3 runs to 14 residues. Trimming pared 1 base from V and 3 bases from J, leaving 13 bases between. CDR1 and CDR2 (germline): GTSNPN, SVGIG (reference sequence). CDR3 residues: CAWSDNGLNYEQYF. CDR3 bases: TGTGCCTGGAGTGACAACGGACTGAACTACGAGCAGTACTTC.

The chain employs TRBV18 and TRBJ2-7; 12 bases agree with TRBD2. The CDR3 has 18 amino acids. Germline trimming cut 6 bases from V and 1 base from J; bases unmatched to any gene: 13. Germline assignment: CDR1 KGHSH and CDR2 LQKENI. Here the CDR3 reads CASSPAASGGAGSYEQYF. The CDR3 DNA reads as TGTGCCAGCTCCCCGGCGGCTAGCGGGGGGGCCGGGTCCTACGAGCAGTACTTC.

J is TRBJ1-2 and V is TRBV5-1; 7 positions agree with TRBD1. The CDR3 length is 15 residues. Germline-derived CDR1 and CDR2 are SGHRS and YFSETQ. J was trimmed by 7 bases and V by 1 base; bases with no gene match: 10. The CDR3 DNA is TGCGCCAGCAGCTTGACAGGGGACCCACGGTCTGGCTACACCTTC. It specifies CASSLTGDPRSGYTF.

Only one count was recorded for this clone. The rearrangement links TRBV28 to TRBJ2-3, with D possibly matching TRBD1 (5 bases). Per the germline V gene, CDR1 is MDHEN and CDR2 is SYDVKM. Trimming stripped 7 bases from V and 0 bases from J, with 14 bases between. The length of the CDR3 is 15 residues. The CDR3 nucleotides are TGTGCCAGCACCCTTAGGTGGGGCAGCACAGATACGCAGTATTTT. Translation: CASTLRWGSTDTQYF. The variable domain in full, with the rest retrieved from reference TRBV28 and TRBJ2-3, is DVKVTQSSRYLVKRTGEKVFLECVQDMDHENMFWYRQDPGLGLRLIYFSYDVKMKEKGDIPEGYSVSREKKERFSLILESASTNQTSMYLCASTLRWGSTDTQYFGPGTRLTVL.

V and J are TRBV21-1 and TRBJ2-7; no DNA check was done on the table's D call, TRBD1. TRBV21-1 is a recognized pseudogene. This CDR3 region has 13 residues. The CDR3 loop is CASGTGVSYEQYF. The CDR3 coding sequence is TGTGCCAGTGGGACAGGGGTCTCCTACGAGCAGTACTTC.

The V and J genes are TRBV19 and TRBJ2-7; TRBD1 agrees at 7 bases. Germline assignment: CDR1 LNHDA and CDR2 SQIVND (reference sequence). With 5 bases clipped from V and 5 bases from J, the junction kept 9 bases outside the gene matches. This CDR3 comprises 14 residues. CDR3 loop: CASSSRQGKNEQYF. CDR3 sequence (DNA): TGTGCCAGTAGTTCTAGACAGGGAAAAAACGAGCAGTACTTC.

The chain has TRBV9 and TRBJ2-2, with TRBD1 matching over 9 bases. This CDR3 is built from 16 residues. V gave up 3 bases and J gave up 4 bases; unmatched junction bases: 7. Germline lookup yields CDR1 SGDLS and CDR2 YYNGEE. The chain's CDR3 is CASSDPGQGRTGELFF. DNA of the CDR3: TGTGCCAGCAGCGACCCGGGACAGGGTCGCACCGGGGAGCTGTTTTTT.

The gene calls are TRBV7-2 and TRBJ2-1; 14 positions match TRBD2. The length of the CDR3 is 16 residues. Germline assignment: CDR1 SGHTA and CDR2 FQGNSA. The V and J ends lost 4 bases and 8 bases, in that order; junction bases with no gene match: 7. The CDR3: CASSSWTSGGWYEQFF. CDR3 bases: TGTGCCAGCAGCTCGTGGACTAGCGGGGGGTGGTATGAGCAGTTCTTC.

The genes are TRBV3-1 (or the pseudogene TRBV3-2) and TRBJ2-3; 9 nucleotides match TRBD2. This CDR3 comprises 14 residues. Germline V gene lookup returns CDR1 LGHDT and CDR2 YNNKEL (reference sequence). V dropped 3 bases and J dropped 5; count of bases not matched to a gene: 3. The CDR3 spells CASSHTSGQDTQYF. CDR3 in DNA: TGTGCCAGCAGCCATACTAGCGGGCAAGATACGCAGTATTTT.

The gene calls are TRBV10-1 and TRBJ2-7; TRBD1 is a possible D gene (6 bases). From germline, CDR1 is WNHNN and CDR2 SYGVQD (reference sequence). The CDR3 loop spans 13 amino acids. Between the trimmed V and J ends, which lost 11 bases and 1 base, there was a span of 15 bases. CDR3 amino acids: CAGRGLGSYEQYF. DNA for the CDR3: TGCGCCGGAAGGGGGTTAGGTTCCTACGAGCAGTACTTC.

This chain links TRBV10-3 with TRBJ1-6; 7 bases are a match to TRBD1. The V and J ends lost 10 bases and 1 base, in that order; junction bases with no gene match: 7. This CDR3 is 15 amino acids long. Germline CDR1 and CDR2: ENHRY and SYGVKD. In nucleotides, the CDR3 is TGTGCCAGCAAGAACAGGGGTTCCTATAATTCACCCCTCCACTTT. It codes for CASKNRGSYNSPLHF.

The CDR3 protein is CASSFDRNYGYTF. In DNA, the CDR3 is TGTGCCAGCAGTTTTGACAGAAACTATGGCTACACCTTC. The V gene is TRBV12-3 or TRBV12-4, the J gene TRBJ1-2; D is possibly TRBD1 (5 bases). This CDR3 comprises 13 residues. Trimming left V 3 bases short and J 2 bases short, with 7 bases between.

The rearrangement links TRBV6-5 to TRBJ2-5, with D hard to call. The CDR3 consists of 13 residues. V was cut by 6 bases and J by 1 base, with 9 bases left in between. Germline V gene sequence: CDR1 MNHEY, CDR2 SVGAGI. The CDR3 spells CASSPQAQETQYF. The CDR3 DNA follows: TGTGCCAGCAGCCCCCAGGCCCAAGAGACCCAGTACTTC.

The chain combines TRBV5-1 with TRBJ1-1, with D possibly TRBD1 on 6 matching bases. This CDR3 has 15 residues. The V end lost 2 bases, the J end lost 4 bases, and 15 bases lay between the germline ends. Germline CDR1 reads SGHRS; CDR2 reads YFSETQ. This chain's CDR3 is CASSFYRVEGTEAFF. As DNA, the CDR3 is TGCGCCAGCAGCTTTTACAGGGTTGAGGGCACTGAAGCTTTCTTT.

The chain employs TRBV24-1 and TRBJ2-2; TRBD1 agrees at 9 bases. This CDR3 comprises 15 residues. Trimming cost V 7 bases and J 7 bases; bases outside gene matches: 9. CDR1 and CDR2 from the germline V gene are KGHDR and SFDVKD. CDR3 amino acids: CATRGPGQGVGELFF. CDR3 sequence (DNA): TGTGCCACCAGGGGGCCGGGACAGGGTGTCGGGGAGCTGTTTTTT.

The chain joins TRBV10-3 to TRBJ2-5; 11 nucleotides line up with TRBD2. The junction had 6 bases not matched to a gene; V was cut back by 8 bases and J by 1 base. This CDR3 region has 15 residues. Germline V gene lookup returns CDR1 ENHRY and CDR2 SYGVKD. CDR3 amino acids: CAIGASGGPQETQYF. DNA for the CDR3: TGTGCCATCGGGGCTAGCGGGGGGCCCCAAGAGACCCAGTACTTC.

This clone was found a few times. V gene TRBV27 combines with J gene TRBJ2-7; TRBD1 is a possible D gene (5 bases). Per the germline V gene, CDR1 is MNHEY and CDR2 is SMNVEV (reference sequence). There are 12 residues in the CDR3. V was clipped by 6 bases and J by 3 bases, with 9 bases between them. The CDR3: CASSHDSYEQYF. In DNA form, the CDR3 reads TGTGCCAGCAGCCACGACAGCTACGAGCAGTACTTC.

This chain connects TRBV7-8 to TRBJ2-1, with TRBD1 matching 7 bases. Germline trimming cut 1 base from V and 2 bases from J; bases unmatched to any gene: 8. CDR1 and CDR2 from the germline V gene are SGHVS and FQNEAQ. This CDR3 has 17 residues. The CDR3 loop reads CASSLGGQGEAYNEQFF. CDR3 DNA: TGTGCCAGCAGCTTAGGGGGGCAGGGGGAAGCCTACAATGAGCAGTTCTTC.

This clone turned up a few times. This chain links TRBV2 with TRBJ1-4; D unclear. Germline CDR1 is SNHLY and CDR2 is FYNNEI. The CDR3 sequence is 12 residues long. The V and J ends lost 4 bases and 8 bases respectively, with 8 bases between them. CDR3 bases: TGTGCCAGCAGTGTTGGCCCAGAAAAACTGTTTTTT. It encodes CASSVGPEKLFF.

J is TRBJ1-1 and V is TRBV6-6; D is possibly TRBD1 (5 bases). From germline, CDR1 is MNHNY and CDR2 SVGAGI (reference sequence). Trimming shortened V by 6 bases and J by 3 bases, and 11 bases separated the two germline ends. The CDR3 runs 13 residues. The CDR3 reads CASSLDRYTEAFF. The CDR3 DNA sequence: TGTGCCAGCAGCCTCGACAGATACACTGAAGCTTTCTTT.

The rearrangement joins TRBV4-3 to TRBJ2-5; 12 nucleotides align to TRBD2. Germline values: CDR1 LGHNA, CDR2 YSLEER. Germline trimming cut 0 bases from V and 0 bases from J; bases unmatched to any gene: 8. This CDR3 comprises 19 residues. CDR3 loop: CASSQDVLAGGTYQETQYF. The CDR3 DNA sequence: TGCGCCAGCAGCCAAGATGTACTAGCGGGGGGAACGTACCAAGAGACCCAGTACTTC.

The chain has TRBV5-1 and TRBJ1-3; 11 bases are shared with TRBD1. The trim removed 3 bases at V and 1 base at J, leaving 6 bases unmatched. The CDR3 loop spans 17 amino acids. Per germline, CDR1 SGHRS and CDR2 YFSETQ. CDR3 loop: CASSWDRGFGSGNTIYF. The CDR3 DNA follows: TGCGCCAGCAGCTGGGACAGGGGGTTTGGGTCTGGAAACACCATATATTTT.

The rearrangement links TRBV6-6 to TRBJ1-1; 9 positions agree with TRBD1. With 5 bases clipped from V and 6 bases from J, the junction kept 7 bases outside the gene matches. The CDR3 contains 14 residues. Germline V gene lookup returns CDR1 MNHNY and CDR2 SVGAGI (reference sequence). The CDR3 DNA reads TGTGCCAGCAGTGGGGGACAGGGTAACCCTGAAGCTTTCTTT. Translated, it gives CASSGGQGNPEAFF.

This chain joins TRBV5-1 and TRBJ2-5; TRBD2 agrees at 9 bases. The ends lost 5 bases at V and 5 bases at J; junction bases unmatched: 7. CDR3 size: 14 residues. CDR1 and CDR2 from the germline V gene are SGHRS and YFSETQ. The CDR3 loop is CASRVAGDGETQYF. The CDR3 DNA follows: TGCGCCAGCAGAGTAGCGGGGGATGGGGAGACCCAGTACTTC.

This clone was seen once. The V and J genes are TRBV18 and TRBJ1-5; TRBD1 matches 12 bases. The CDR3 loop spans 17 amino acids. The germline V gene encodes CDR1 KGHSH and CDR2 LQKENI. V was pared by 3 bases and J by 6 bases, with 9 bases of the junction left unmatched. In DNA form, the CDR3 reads TGTGCCAGCTCACCTATGGGACAGGGGGCTGCGTTTCAGCCCCAGCATTTT. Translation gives CASSPMGQGAAFQPQHF.

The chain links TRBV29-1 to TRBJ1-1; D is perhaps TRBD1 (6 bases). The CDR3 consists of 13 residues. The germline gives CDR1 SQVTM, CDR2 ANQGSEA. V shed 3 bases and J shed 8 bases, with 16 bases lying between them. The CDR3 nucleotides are TGCAGCGTTGAGGGTCAGGGGAGTTTCGAAGCTTTCTTT. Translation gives CSVEGQGSFEAFF.

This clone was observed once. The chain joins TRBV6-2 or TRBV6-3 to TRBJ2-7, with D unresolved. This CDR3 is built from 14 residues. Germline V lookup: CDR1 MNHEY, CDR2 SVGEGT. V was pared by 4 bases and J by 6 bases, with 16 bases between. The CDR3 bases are TGTGCCAGCAGTTCTGCAGGATCAGTAGGCGAGCAGTACTTC. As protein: CASSSAGSVGEQYF.

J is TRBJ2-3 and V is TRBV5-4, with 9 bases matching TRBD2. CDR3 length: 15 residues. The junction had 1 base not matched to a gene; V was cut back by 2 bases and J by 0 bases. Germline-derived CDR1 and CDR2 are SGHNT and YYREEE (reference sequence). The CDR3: CASSLAGGSTDTQYF. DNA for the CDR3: TGTGCCAGCAGCTTAGCGGGGGGTAGCACAGATACGCAGTATTTT.